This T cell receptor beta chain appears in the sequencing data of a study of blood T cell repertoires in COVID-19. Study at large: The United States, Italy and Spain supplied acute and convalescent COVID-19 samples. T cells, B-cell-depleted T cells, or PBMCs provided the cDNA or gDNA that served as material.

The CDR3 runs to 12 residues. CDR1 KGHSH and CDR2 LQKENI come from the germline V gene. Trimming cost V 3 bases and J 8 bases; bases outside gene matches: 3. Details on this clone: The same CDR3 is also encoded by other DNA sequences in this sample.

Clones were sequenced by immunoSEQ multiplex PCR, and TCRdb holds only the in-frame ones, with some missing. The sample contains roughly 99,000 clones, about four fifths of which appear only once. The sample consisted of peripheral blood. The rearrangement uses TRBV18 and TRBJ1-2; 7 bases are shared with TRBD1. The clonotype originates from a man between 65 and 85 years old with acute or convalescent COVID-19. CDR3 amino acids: CASSPTGEGYTF. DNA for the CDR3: TGTGCCAGCTCACCTACAGGGGAGGGCTACACCTTC.